This T cell receptor beta chain was identified in a study of neurological immune-mediated disorders. Germline V gene lookup returns CDR1 DFQATT and CDR2 SNEGSKA (reference sequence). This CDR3 contains 15 residues. In each sequencing run, over 180 million TCR-beta sequences were generated from 15-18 subjects. Via MiXCR, TCRdb re-called the 5' RACE reads, giving one row per CDR3 protein. Seen here are tens of thousands of distinct CDR3 sequences, roughly 14% observed once, and the top ten hold approximately 7.5%. Study-wide findings and caveats: Levels of TCR clonal expansion peaked in HTLV-1-associated myelopathy and reached their lowest in multiple sclerosis, under those of healthy controls.

In regard to this clonotype: Its antigen is unknown. At one boundary the junction diverges from the germline segment, which might be a read error.

Material: PBMCs. The TCR was taken from a woman aged 45 to 65 in good health. J is TRBJ2-1 and V is TRBV20-1; 10 bases are a match to TRBD1. The CDR3 reads CSARSGTGERNAQFF. DNA for the CDR3: TGCAGTGCTAGGTCCGGGACAGGGGAACGCAATGCGCAGTTCTTC.